Below, 9 T cell receptor beta chains from the same sample are listed, as sequenced in a study of human T cells and chemical hapten exposure. MiXCR, applied by TCRdb to the RACE reads, yields one record per CDR3 protein. This sample carries a few hundred thousand distinct CDR3 sequences, about 6% of them seen once, and the ten largest clones take around 6.1%. Specified time point: patch test 2, 6 weeks after DPC sensitization. The treatment is: therapeutic diphenylcyclopropenone sensitization with weekly scalp DPC. This sample comprised whole blood, obtained in connection with sensitization to the hapten diphenylcyclopropenone (DPC). These receptors all stem from a woman under 30 with alopecia areata. Some clones in this sample may be carry-over from other donors' samples.

The chain has TRBV3-1 and TRBJ2-5, with D possibly being TRBD2 (5 bases). The CDR3 extends over 17 amino acids. CDR1 is LGHDT and CDR2 is YNNKEL in the germline V gene (reference sequence). Between the trimmed V and J ends, which lost 0 bases and 2 bases, there was a span of 16 bases. The CDR3 DNA reads as TGTGCCAGCAGCCAAGAACTAGTGACGGGGATTCAAGAGACCCAGTACTTC. This gives the protein CASSQELVTGIQETQYF.

The chain links TRBV6-6 to TRBJ1-2; tentative D call: TRBD1 (6 bases). The CDR3 totals 15 residues. Germline loops: CDR1 MNHNY, CDR2 SVGAGI (reference sequence). V lost 4 bases and J 7 bases, leaving 19 bases between the germline ends. CDR3 coding DNA: TGTGCCAGCAGTTCCCAACAGGGATCGGGGAGTGGCTACACCTTC. This translates into CASSSQQGSGSGYTF.

This chain joins TRBV29-1 and TRBJ1-1; 7 bases are a match to TRBD1. This CDR3 has 13 amino acids. Germline trimming cut 6 bases from V and 0 bases from J; bases unmatched to any gene: 4. Germline V lookup: CDR1 SQVTM, CDR2 ANQGSEA. The CDR3 nucleotides read TGCAGCGTCGGGACAGACATGAACACTGAAGCTTTCTTT. Translation: CSVGTDMNTEAFF.

At least ten counts were recorded for this clonotype. V is TRBV20-1 and J is TRBJ1-5, with D unclear. Germline lookup yields CDR1 DFQATT and CDR2 SNEGSKA (reference sequence). The CDR3 loop spans 12 amino acids. V lost 4 bases to trimming and J lost 4 bases, with 8 bases between them. The CDR3 loop is CSANRGNQPQHF. CDR3 sequence (DNA): TGCAGTGCTAATCGCGGGAATCAGCCCCAGCATTTT.

This clonotype was seen only a few times. The chain is built from TRBV5-6 and TRBJ2-5, with D unresolved. This CDR3 spans 13 amino acids. Germline CDR1 and CDR2: SGHDT and YYEEEE. The V gene lost 5 bases and the J gene lost 4 bases, with 12 bases spanning the gap. DNA of the CDR3: TGTGCCAGCAGGGACGCCTGGGGAGAGACCCAGTACTTC. Encoded protein: CASRDAWGETQYF.

This clonotype was seen many times. Given the absence of the conserved phenylalanine or tryptophan at the CDR3 end, a read error is likely. This rearrangement joins TRBV5-1 to TRBJ2-5; TRBD2 agrees at 10 bases. In germline, CDR1 is SGHRS, CDR2 YFSETQ. Losses at the gene ends were 2 bases for V and 3 bases for J; bases not matched to a gene: 1. The CDR3 sequence is 14 residues long. For the CDR3, the DNA is TGCGCCAGCAGCTTCAGCGGGGGGGAAGAGACCCAGTACCTC. It codes for CASSFSGGEETQYL.

This clonotype appeared many times. The chain carries TRBV6-6 and TRBJ1-5; the D is unclear. V was shortened by 3 bases and J by 3 bases, with 6 bases between the two germline ends. Per the germline V gene, CDR1 is MNHNY and CDR2 is SVGAGI (reference sequence). This CDR3 contains 13 residues. Here the CDR3 reads CASSYLYNQPQHF. The CDR3 nucleotides are TGTGCCAGCAGTTATCTCTACAATCAGCCCCAGCATTTT.

This clonotype was counted many times. This sequence joins TRBV9 and TRBJ2-7, with unresolved D. This CDR3 region has 13 residues. Per the germline V gene, CDR1 is SGDLS and CDR2 is YYNGEE. The ends were cut back, 4 bases at V and 3 bases at J, with 11 bases in the middle. As DNA, the CDR3 is TGTGCCAGCAGCCTAGAAGGCCACTACGAGCAGTACTTC. Its translation: CASSLEGHYEQYF.

This clonotype has a count of ten or more. This chain connects TRBV5-1 to TRBJ2-1, with 11 bases that match TRBD2. After removal of 0 bases from V and 7 bases from J, the junction contained 9 bases not matched to a gene. The CDR3 is 17 amino acids. Germline CDR1 is SGHRS and CDR2 is YFSETQ. The CDR3 region has the DNA TGCGCCAGCAGCTTGGGGCTAGCGGGGGGCCTGGGGAATGAGCAGTTCTTC. Translated: CASSLGLAGGLGNEQFF.